In this sample, the clone carrying this T cell receptor beta chain turned up once. Its matching antigen is unknown. The data originate from a study of identifying expanded T cells in peripheral blood. CDR1 MNHNY and CDR2 SVGAGI come from the germline V gene (reference sequence). Deletions cut 2 bases from V and 7 bases from J, with 9 bases between. The CDR3 consists of 13 residues. The method was immunoSEQ multiplex PCR; TCRdb's version includes in-frame clones alone and lacks a portion of them. Here the sample spans over 65,000 clones, roughly 89% being singletons. Study conclusions and caveats: Clone count variance between approximately 2-week samples rose with total template count.

The chain combines TRBV6-6 with TRBJ1-5, with D perhaps matching TRBD1 (5 bases). Sequenced: blood. The sequence came from a person between 18 and 75 years old in good health. As DNA, the CDR3 is TGTGCCAGCAGTTACGGGCAGGGCCAGCCCCAGCATTTT. Translated, it gives CASSYGQGQPQHF.